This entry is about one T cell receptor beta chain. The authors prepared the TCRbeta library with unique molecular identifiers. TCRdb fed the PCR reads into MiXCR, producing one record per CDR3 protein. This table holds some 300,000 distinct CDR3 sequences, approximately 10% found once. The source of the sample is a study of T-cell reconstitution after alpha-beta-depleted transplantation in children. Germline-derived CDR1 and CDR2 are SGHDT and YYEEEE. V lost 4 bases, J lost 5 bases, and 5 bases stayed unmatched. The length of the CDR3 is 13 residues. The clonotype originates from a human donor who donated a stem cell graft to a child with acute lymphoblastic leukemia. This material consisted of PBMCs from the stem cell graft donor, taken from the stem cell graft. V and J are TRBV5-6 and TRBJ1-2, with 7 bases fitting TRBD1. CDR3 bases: TGTGCCAGCAGCCCGGGACAGCTTTATGGCTACACCTTC. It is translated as CASSPGQLYGYTF.